Below, 6 T cell receptor beta chains from the same sample are listed, as sequenced in a study of T cells in localized non-small cell lung cancer. TCRdb's table, derived via immunoSEQ multiplex PCR, lists solely in-frame clones and lacks some. This table holds about 21,000 clones, about 88% found once. The sequencing here drew on peripheral blood, taken before any cancer treatment. All receptors come from a man aged 35-69 years with stage I lung adenocarcinoma.

The gene calls are TRBV11-2 and TRBJ1-1; the match to TRBD1 covers 12 bases. The CDR3 covers 18 residues. Germline V gene lookup returns CDR1 SGHAT and CDR2 FQNNGV. The V segment lost 1 base and the J segment 0 bases; nucleotides outside the gene matches: 6. The CDR3 nucleotides are TGTGCCAGCAGCTTAGCCGGAGGGACAGGGGGCTTGAACACTGAAGCTTTCTTT. Protein sequence: CASSLAGGTGGLNTEAFF.

The rearrangement joins TRBV27 to TRBJ1-5; the D is unclear. This CDR3 contains 14 residues. With 8 bases removed from V and 4 bases from J, the gap between germline ends came to 15 bases. The germline V gene encodes CDR1 MNHEY and CDR2 SMNVEV (reference sequence). Here the CDR3 DNA reads TGTGCCAGCGGCCCCTGGGGTGGGAATCAGCCCCAGCATTTT. Its translation is CASGPWGGNQPQHF.

The CDR3 bases are TGTGCCAGCAGTGTAACAGGGGCGGGTAATTCACCCCTCCACTTT. Its protein is CASSVTGAGNSPLHF. V is TRBV6-1 and J is TRBJ1-6; 7 nucleotides agree with TRBD1. Germline V CDR1 and CDR2: MNHNS, SASEGT. The trim removed 4 bases at V and 6 bases at J, leaving 6 bases unmatched. The CDR3 covers 15 residues.

This clone is a singleton in its sample. This sequence joins TRBV6-1 and TRBJ1-5; perhaps TRBD1 as D (6 bases). Trimming took 4 bases from V and 4 from J, leaving 8 bases between them. Germline CDR1 MNHNS, CDR2 SASEGT. The CDR3 runs 13 residues. CDR3 in amino acids: CASSGGHNQPQHF. CDR3 nucleotides: TGTGCCAGCAGTGGGGGGCATAATCAGCCCCAGCATTTT.

J is TRBJ2-5 and V is TRBV27, with 12 bases matching TRBD2. The CDR3 sequence is 16 residues long. Germline-derived CDR1 and CDR2 are MNHEY and SMNVEV (reference sequence). V lost 4 bases, J lost 5 bases, and 8 bases stayed unmatched. For the CDR3, the DNA is TGTGCCAGCAGTTCCCAGACTAGCGGGAGCGATGAGACCCAGTACTTC. This gives the protein CASSSQTSGSDETQYF.

The V and J genes are TRBV19 and TRBJ2-5; D is perhaps TRBD2 (5 bases). The CDR3 extends over 14 amino acids. Germline V gene lookup returns CDR1 LNHDA and CDR2 SQIVND (reference sequence). Trimming removed 4 bases at V and 5 bases at J, with 14 bases between. The CDR3 DNA follows: TGTGCCAGTAGTACCACAAGAGGGTCGGAGACCCAGTACTTC. This translates into CASSTTRGSETQYF.